These 7 T cell receptor beta chains were all obtained from the same sample, sequenced in a study of blood T cell repertoires in COVID-19. Here immunoSEQ multiplex PCR was the method, and the copy in TCRdb shows in-frame clones only, minus some. Counted here are about 54,000 clones, roughly four fifths occurring once; the ten biggest clones make up approximately 5.4%. Sequencing input: peripheral blood. The receptors were sampled from a woman aged 60-75 years with acute or convalescent COVID-19.

The rearrangement links TRBV28 to TRBJ2-5, with D possibly TRBD2 on 6 matching bases. The CDR3 is 15 residues long. Germline loops: CDR1 MDHEN, CDR2 SYDVKM. V lost 3 bases, J lost 5 bases, and 16 bases lay in between. In DNA, the CDR3 is TGTGCCAGCAGTTTTCTCTCCGGGGGTCGGGAGACCCAGTACTTC. It yields the protein CASSFLSGGRETQYF.

In nucleotides, the CDR3 is TGTGCCAGCAAGGGGGCCTCTGGGGGCACCGGGGAGCTGTTTTTT. Translating it yields CASKGASGGTGELFF. The chain is built from TRBV28 and TRBJ2-2, with 7 bases matching TRBD1. The V segment lost 7 bases and the J segment 4 bases; nucleotides outside the gene matches: 9. Looked up from germline, CDR1 is MDHEN and CDR2 is SYDVKM. The CDR3 consists of 15 residues.

The rearrangement joins TRBV5-6 to TRBJ2-1; 14 bases agree with TRBD2. Germline CDR1 is SGHDT and CDR2 is YYEEEE. This CDR3 comprises 17 residues. V lost 0 bases and J lost 8; bases outside the gene matches: 7. The CDR3: CASSLAWTSGRRHEQFF. CDR3 nucleotides: TGTGCCAGCAGCTTGGCCTGGACTAGCGGGAGGAGGCATGAGCAGTTCTTC.

In its sample, this clone was seen a few times. This chain connects TRBV6-5 to TRBJ1-3; D unresolved. V lost 8 bases and J lost 4, with 9 bases in between. The CDR3 sequence is 12 residues long. Looked up from germline, CDR1 is MNHEY and CDR2 is SVGAGI. CDR3 sequence: CASLNRGNTIYF. CDR3 coding DNA: TGTGCCAGCCTTAACAGAGGAAACACCATATATTTT.

The CDR3 bases are TGCGCCAGCAGCCGTCGGGTAGCGGGAGGTTCCTACGAGCAGTACTTC. Translation: CASSRRVAGGSYEQYF. The genes are TRBV5-1 and TRBJ2-7; 10 bases are a match to TRBD2. The CDR3 is 16 residues long. Per germline, CDR1 SGHRS and CDR2 YFSETQ. V lost 4 bases to trimming and J lost 1 base; unmatched junction nucleotides: 8.

The rearrangement links TRBV18 to TRBJ1-1; TRBD1 aligns across 8 bases. Trimming took 6 bases from V and 5 from J; bases not matched to a gene: 8. Germline V gives CDR1 KGHSH, CDR2 LQKENI. This CDR3 spans 14 amino acids. The CDR3 sequence is CASSPNTGGTEAFF. The CDR3 nucleotides read TGTGCCAGCTCCCCGAATACAGGGGGGACTGAAGCTTTCTTT.

This chain joins TRBV11-2 and TRBJ2-5; 7 bases fit TRBD2. Germline-derived CDR1 and CDR2 are SGHAT and FQNNGV. CDR3 size: 14 residues. V shed 2 bases and J 3 bases; nucleotides not matched to a gene: 3. The CDR3 loop is CASSLNGGKETQYF. The CDR3 region has the DNA TGTGCCAGCAGCTTAAACGGGGGGAAAGAGACCCAGTACTTC.